The 6 T cell receptor beta chains reported below all come from one sample, sequenced in a study of blood T cell repertoires in COVID-19. Clones were sequenced by immunoSEQ multiplex PCR, and TCRdb holds only the in-frame ones, with some missing. The sample has roughly 170,000 clones, roughly 84% seen once; the top ten hold around 1.2%. Sequenced input: peripheral blood. These receptors came from a man between 60 and 70 years old who had recovered from COVID-19.

This CDR3 reads CASSLDGGRYSGANVLTF. The CDR3 nucleotides are TGTGCCAGCAGCTTAGACGGGGGGCGCTACTCTGGGGCCAACGTCCTGACTTTC. The V call is TRBV7-6, the J call TRBJ2-6; D may be TRBD2 (7 bases). Trimming pared 1 base from V and 0 bases from J, leaving 13 bases between. The CDR3 loop spans 18 amino acids. Germline CDR1 is SGHVS and CDR2 is FNYEAQ. The full variable domain, in which reference TRBV7-6 and TRBJ2-6 provide the parts outside the CDR3, is GAGVSQSPRYKVTKRGQDVALRCDPISGHVSLYWYRQALGQGPEFLTYFNYEAQQDKSGLPNDRFSAERPEGSISTLTIQRTEQRDSAMYRCASSLDGGRYSGANVLTFGAGSRLTVL.

CDR3 sequence: CASSSVGTEAFF. The CDR3, as DNA: TGTGCCAGCAGCTCGGTCGGGACTGAAGCTTTCTTT. The V call is TRBV3-1 (or the pseudogene TRBV3-2), the J call TRBJ1-1; D unclear. Per the germline V gene, CDR1 is LGHDT and CDR2 is YNNKEL (reference sequence). The CDR3 is 12 amino acids. With 5 bases removed from V and 5 bases from J, the gap between germline ends came to 9 bases.

The chain employs TRBV19 and TRBJ1-2, with a possible D match to TRBD1 (5 bases). Trimming took 1 base from V and 8 from J, leaving 14 bases between them. CDR1 and CDR2 from the germline V gene are LNHDA and SQIVND (reference sequence). This CDR3 has 14 residues. This chain's CDR3 is CASSIGLGVRGYTF. Here the CDR3 DNA reads TGTGCCAGTAGTATAGGCCTAGGGGTGCGGGGCTACACCTTC.

This rearrangement joins TRBV4-3 to TRBJ1-2; D remains ambiguous. The CDR3 runs to 13 residues. Germline V CDR1 and CDR2: LGHNA, YSLEER. Trimming stripped 3 bases from V and 2 bases from J, with 7 bases between. CDR3: CASSQDYNYGYTF. The CDR3 region has the DNA TGCGCCAGCAGCCAGGACTACAACTATGGCTACACCTTC.

CDR3 loop: CASSPSGGTSHEQYF. CDR3 in DNA: TGTGCCAGCTCACCTAGCGGGGGGACCTCTCACGAGCAGTACTTC. The rearrangement uses TRBV18 and TRBJ2-7, with 10 bases identical to TRBD2. J gave up 5 bases and V 3 bases, and 7 bases lay outside the gene matches. The CDR3 consists of 15 residues. Germline CDR1 is KGHSH and CDR2 is LQKENI.

V is TRBV4-3 and J is TRBJ1-6; perhaps TRBD1 as D (6 bases). CDR1 and CDR2 from the germline V gene are LGHNA and YSLEER. This CDR3 has 16 residues. V was trimmed by 6 bases and J by 0 bases, leaving 12 bases between them. In DNA, the CDR3 is TGCGCCAGCAGTAGACAGGCGAGCTCCTATAATTCACCCCTCCACTTT. It translates to CASSRQASSYNSPLHF.